The sequence of this T cell receptor (beta chain) was determined in a study of cytomegalovirus exposure and HLA in healthy donors. Study-level points and caveats: In a later analysis, HLA-associated TCR beta chains were more clonally expanded than equally common others. TCR beta chain V- and J-gene trimming was linked, in a later analysis, to a missense variant in DCLRE1C. In a later analysis, CMV-associated beta chains were mostly HLA-associated, it appeared. Investigators reported approximately 170 TCR beta chains as tied to cytomegalovirus.

A remark on this clone: Its antigen is not known.

PCR used 60 Vbeta primers and 13 Jbeta primers. Repertoires were generated with immunoSEQ multiplex PCR, while TCRdb's copy carries only in-frame clones and drops some. Of a few hundred thousand clones detected, over 90% appear once; the ten largest clones hold about 1.7%. The CDR3 consists of 18 residues. In germline, CDR1 is SNHLY, CDR2 FYNNEI. V lost 4 bases to trimming and J lost 2 bases, with 18 bases between them. The TCR sequence derives from a girl aged 2 to 9 in good health and CMV-seronegative. The sample was PBMCs. The V gene is TRBV2, the J gene TRBJ2-6; no firm D call. CDR3 bases: TGTGCCAGCAGTGTGAACTCGGTCCTTTCTACTGGGGCCAACGTCCTGACTTTC. Translation gives CASSVNSVLSTGANVLTF. Filled out from reference TRBV2 and TRBJ2-6, the complete variable domain reads EPEVTQTPSHQVTQMGQEVILRCVPISNHLYFYWYRQILGQKVEFLVSFYNNEISEKSEIFDDQFSVERPDGSNFTLKIRSTKLEDSAMYFCASSVNSVLSTGANVLTFGAGSRLTVL.